The T cell receptor (beta chain) under discussion was sequenced for a study of shared T cell receptors in the human thymus (dated by TCRdb to about 2021). About the study as a whole: The study examined how the human thymus generates shared, self-reactive T-cell receptor alpha chains.

The library was prepared using the immunoSEQ multiplex PCR assay. Sourced from immuneACCESS, this table was stored by TCRdb with only in-frame sequences that have V and J called. A share of the clones is absent; for the studies checked, an unresolved V gene accounts for under half, and the remainder has no known explanation. This sample holds hundreds of thousands of clones; 80% to 90% were observed only once. The top ten clones comprise approximately 0.0097% of the sample. Of note for this clone: What antigen it recognizes has not been identified. No base qualities exist here, and no much larger clone lies one base off it.

Its CDR3 holds 16 amino acids, cysteine through phenylalanine. The sequence is cut down to CDR3 DNA, 48 bases in frame from base 1. At the junction V is shortened by 6 bases and J by 3 bases; bases outside the gene matches: 10. Sequences MNHEY (CDR1) and SMNVEV (CDR2) are obtained from the germline V gene (reference sequence). In addition, the sample was reused for a study of human thymus T cells. The second study, in turn, reports: In Finland, the donors were immunologically healthy infants who were having open corrective cardiac surgery for congenital heart defects. The thymus tissue came from surgical resects taken out during corrective cardiac surgery. Usage of V and J gene segments appeared to be biased in both the thymic and the peripheral blood repertoires. The related research found that thymic TCR repertoires overlapped highly between unrelated individuals. TCR alpha and beta repertoires from roughly eight infant thymus samples and a few related peripheral blood samples were characterized in the study. Donor ages ranged from roughly 7 to 250 days, and the cohort comprised five to seven male and a couple of female infants. After being mechanically released from the tissue, thymocytes were kept at -70 degrees C in pellets of roughly 9.5-32 million cells. A QIAsymphony instrument was used to extract genomic DNA from frozen cell pellets. Using the immunoSEQ multiplex PCR assay, the TCRB and TCRAD loci were amplified from a standardized quantity of quality-controlled genomic DNA. The V(D)J region was spanned by amplicons of a length sufficient to cover the CDR3 and to identify V and J genes. Through the commercial immunoSEQ service, the amplicons were sequenced on an Illumina platform. Primer bias and sequencing errors were corrected as previously described, and TCRAD and TCRB were defined on the basis of the IMGT database. Analysis of the repertoires was done with immunoSEQ Analyzer 3.0 and VDJTools and included basic statistics, V/J segment usage, diversity estimates, rarefaction and pairwise overlap. Diversity was estimated with Chao1, ChaoE, Efron-Thisted, Shannon and inverse Simpson indices, and also on datasets down-sampled to the smallest sample. Repertoire overlap was determined by strict matching of CDR3 nucleotide sequence, V gene and J gene, and Jaccard-based multidimensional scaling clustering was applied. On average, thymus samples gave 800,000 or so unique TCRB clonotypes, whereas blood samples gave roughly 80,000.

Sample: thymocytes. The receptor chain draws on TRBV27 and TRBJ2-1, with 8 central nucleotides matching TRBD1. The sequence derives from a boy less than two years old with a congenital heart defect. Donor details come from another sample of the same person, matched by shared clones. The sequence in DNA is TGTGCCAGCAGCCCCCAGACAGGGGCGATCTACAATGAGCAGTTCTTC. This translates into CASSPQTGAIYNEQFF.